A selection of T cell receptor beta chains follows, all from one sample in a study of regulatory T cells in long-lasting Graves disease. One entry per CDR3 protein, called by TCRdb with MiXCR from the multiplex PCR reads. The sample yields 430,000 or so distinct CDR3 sequences, roughly 21% seen once. The material was peripheral blood mononuclear cells (PBMCs), obtained when the disease was refractory, from a patient treated with antithyroid drugs. The source is a female donor with Graves disease. Both conserved end residues are trimmed from each CDR3.

J | V | length | CDR3
TRBJ2-3 | TRBV28 | 13 | ASSLRLGSTDTQY
TRBJ1-1 | TRBV28 | 10 | ASNYRLTEAF
TRBJ1-1 | TRBV19 | 11 | ASSWDQNTEAF
TRBJ2-2 | TRBV5-1 | 13 | ASSFSGKNTGELF
TRBJ1-4 | TRBV30 | 11 | ASSGTENEKLF
TRBJ1-3 | TRBV3-1 | 13 | ASSQGQGPGNTIY
TRBJ2-4 | TRBV11-1 | 15 | ASSSSDRPLAKNIQY
TRBJ2-1 | TRBV15 | 10 | ATSRDGREQF
TRBJ2-7 | TRBV29-1 | 12 | SVEWASGNYEQY
TRBJ2-5 | TRBV29-1 | 13 | SVEGTGGASETQY
TRBJ2-3 | TRBV30 | 13 | AWSGSKGSTDTQY
TRBJ1-1 | TRBV20-1 | 11 | SATIGGMTEAF
TRBJ1-1 | TRBV20-1 | 9 | SATRGTEAF
TRBJ2-4 | TRBV18 | 14 | ASSPLFGDSKNIQY
TRBJ2-2 | TRBV7-9 | 14 | ASSSSGTGLSGELF
TRBJ1-2 | TRBV4-1 | 10 | ASSQGRAGYT
TRBJ2-4 | TRBV6-1 | 12 | ASSPTDKGDIQY
TRBJ2-7 | TRBV5-1 | 12 | ASSLGDSTCEQY
TRBJ2-1 | TRBV19 | 11 | ASSQGRINEQF
TRBJ2-6 | TRBV12-3/TRBV12-4 | 12 | ASSSPPGANVLT